Following are 32 T cell receptor beta chains from one sample sequenced in a study of T cell responses to AZD1222 COVID-19 vaccine. The method was immunoSEQ multiplex PCR; TCRdb's version includes in-frame clones alone and lacks a portion of them. The data contain 98,000 or so clones, approximately 84% of them seen just once; the ten biggest clones take up 12% to 15%. Sample: peripheral blood, taken 28 days after the second AZD1222 dose. Receptors originate from an adult who received the AZD1222 COVID-19 vaccine.

This CDR3 is CASIAGLGWNTEAFF. Written as DNA, the CDR3 is TGTGCCAGCATCGCCGGGTTGGGGTGGAACACTGAAGCTTTCTTT. The rearrangement uses TRBV6-5 and TRBJ1-1, with unresolved D. Per the germline V gene, CDR1 is MNHEY and CDR2 is SVGAGI. V lost 7 bases and J lost 1, with 16 bases in between. The CDR3 has 15 amino acids.

For the CDR3, the DNA is TGTGCCAGCAGCCTGCGGGGGGGGCGCCGAGAGACCCAGTACTTC. Translated, it gives CASSLRGGRRETQYF. The chain recombines TRBV5-4 with TRBJ2-5; 9 bases are shared with TRBD2. This CDR3 region has 15 residues. From germline, CDR1 is SGHNT and CDR2 YYREEE (reference sequence). J gave up 4 bases and V 4 bases, and 8 bases lay outside the gene matches.

For the CDR3, the DNA is TGTGCCAGCAGCGTCAAGGGGACCGGGACTAGCGGGGAGCAGTACTTC. Its protein product is CASSVKGTGTSGEQYF. The J gene is TRBJ2-7, the V gene TRBV13, with 12 nucleotides matching TRBD2. Germline V gene data show CDR1 as PRHDT and CDR2 as FYEKMQ (reference sequence). Trimming removed 5 bases from V and 7 bases from J; junction bases left unmatched: 12. The length of the CDR3 is 16 residues.

The chain joins TRBV18 to TRBJ2-6, with D unresolved. Trimming removed 6 bases at V and 0 bases at J, with 3 bases between. CDR1 is KGHSH, CDR2 LQKENI, per germline. The CDR3 spans 13 residues. The CDR3 spells CASSLSGANVLTF. CDR3 DNA sequence: TGTGCCAGCTCCCTCTCTGGGGCCAACGTCCTGACTTTC.

V is TRBV6-5 and J is TRBJ1-2; the match to TRBD1 covers 7 bases. Per germline, CDR1 MNHEY and CDR2 SVGAGI. CDR3 size: 13 residues. After removal of 4 bases from V and 5 bases from J, the junction contained 4 bases not matched to a gene. CDR3: CASSSTGRYGYTF. The CDR3 region has the DNA TGTGCCAGCAGTTCGACAGGGCGGTATGGCTACACCTTC.

The chain has TRBV5-1 and TRBJ2-7; 7 bases map to TRBD1. After removal of 4 bases from V and 3 bases from J, the junction contained 7 bases not matched to a gene. Per germline, CDR1 SGHRS and CDR2 YFSETQ. CDR3 length equals 14 residues. CDR3 in DNA: TGCGCCAGCAGCAGCAGACAGGGACGCTACGAGCAGTACTTC. This sequence encodes CASSSRQGRYEQYF.

The J gene is TRBJ2-7, the V gene TRBV7-3; D tentatively fits TRBD1 or TRBD2 (5 bases each). Germline values: CDR1 SGHTA, CDR2 FQGTGA. This CDR3 spans 16 amino acids. The V end was cut by 1 base, the J end by 3 bases, with 16 bases between. The DNA for the CDR3 is TGTGCCAGCAGCTTAATGGGACGGGGCGAGATCTACGAGCAGTACTTC. Protein: CASSLMGRGEIYEQYF.

V is TRBV7-2 and J is TRBJ2-7; either TRBD1 or TRBD2 may fit D (5 bases each). From germline, CDR1 is SGHTA and CDR2 FQGNSA. Trimming took off 2 bases at V and 1 base at J, with 24 bases between the two ends. This CDR3 has 19 amino acids. The CDR3 reads CASSLKIGLGDSRSYEQYF. In DNA form, the CDR3 reads TGTGCCAGCAGCTTAAAAATTGGACTCGGCGACAGCCGGTCCTACGAGCAGTACTTC. Based on the CDR3 plus reference TRBV7-2 and TRBJ2-7, the full variable domain is GAGVSQSPSNKVTEKGKDVELRCDPISGHTALYWYRQSLGQGLEFLIYFQGNSAPDKSGLPSDRFSAERTGGSVSTLTIQRTQQEDSAVYLCASSLKIGLGDSRSYEQYFGPGTRLTVT.

This clone was counted a few times. The CDR3 coding sequence is TGTGCCAGCAGGGGGGGTCGGCGGCAGCCCCAGCATTTT. Its protein is CASRGGRRQPQHF. V usage is TRBV6-5 and J usage is TRBJ1-5, with a weak D call TRBD1 (5 bases). Germline V CDR1 and CDR2: MNHEY, SVGAGI. The ends were cut back, 6 bases at V and 7 bases at J, with 13 bases in the middle. The CDR3 has 13 amino acids.

The V call is TRBV7-9, the J call TRBJ1-4; D unclear. Trimming left V 2 bases short and J 7 bases short, with 11 bases between. Germline V gene lookup returns CDR1 SEHNR and CDR2 FQNEAQ (reference sequence). The CDR3 is made up of 14 amino acids. The CDR3 protein is CASSLLSSSEKLFF. DNA for the CDR3: TGTGCCAGCAGCTTACTTAGCAGTTCTGAAAAACTGTTTTTT. The full variable domain, its missing parts supplied by reference TRBV7-9 and TRBJ1-4, is DTGVSQNPRHKITKRGQNVTFRCDPISEHNRLYWYRQTLGQGPEFLTYFQNEAQLEKSRLLSDRFSAERPKGSFSTLEIQRTEQGDSAMYLCASSLLSSSEKLFFGSGTQLSVL.

The rearrangement joins TRBV2 to TRBJ2-3, with 7 bases identical to TRBD1. V lost 4 bases and J lost 3; bases outside the gene matches: 1. Looked up from germline, CDR1 is SNHLY and CDR2 is FYNNEI. CDR3 length: 13 residues. This CDR3 reads CASSVTGTDTQYF. The CDR3 DNA reads as TGTGCCAGCAGTGTGACAGGGACAGATACGCAGTATTTT.

The rearrangement uses TRBV7-9 and TRBJ1-2; TRBD1 agrees at 8 bases. The CDR3 runs to 14 residues. The germline V gene has CDR1 SEHNR and CDR2 FQNEAQ (reference sequence). After removal of 1 base from V and 7 bases from J, the junction contained 5 bases not matched to a gene. CDR3 coding DNA: TGTGCCAGCAGCTTAGAATTCAGGGGGCTTGGCTACACCTTC. It is translated as CASSLEFRGLGYTF.

This chain uses TRBV6-5 with TRBJ2-2; D not resolved. From germline, CDR1 is MNHEY and CDR2 SVGAGI. The CDR3 spans 16 residues. V was cut by 0 bases and J by 1 base, with 9 bases left in between. The CDR3 spells CASSYSSLVNTGELFF. The CDR3 DNA is TGTGCCAGCAGTTACTCGAGTCTAGTGAACACCGGGGAGCTGTTTTTT.

This chain uses TRBV7-9 with TRBJ1-6; D remains unclear. The germline gives CDR1 SEHNR, CDR2 FQNEAQ (reference sequence). With 5 bases removed from V and 9 bases from J, the gap between germline ends came to 8 bases. The CDR3 covers 12 residues. In nucleotides, the CDR3 is TGTGCCAGCAGCCCAGGAACTTCACCCCTCCACTTT. Its protein is CASSPGTSPLHF.

The chain employs TRBV3-1 (or the pseudogene TRBV3-2) and TRBJ2-5; D possibly corresponds to TRBD2 (5 bases). CDR1 and CDR2 from the germline V gene are LGHDT and YNNKEL (reference sequence). The CDR3 covers 16 residues. V lost 1 base and J lost 2, with 14 bases in between. The DNA for the CDR3 is TGTGCCAGCAGCCAAGGTGAAGTTGGGGAGCAAGAGACCCAGTACTTC. It encodes CASSQGEVGEQETQYF.

This rearrangement joins TRBV4-3 to TRBJ1-2; D is ambiguous. Germline V gene sequence: CDR1 LGHNA, CDR2 YSLEER. V was trimmed by 4 bases and J by 8 bases, leaving 14 bases between them. The CDR3 runs 13 residues. The CDR3 nucleotides read TGCGCCAGCAGCCGAGAAGGAGACACCGGCTACACCTTC. Amino acid sequence: CASSREGDTGYTF.

This clone was seen a handful of times. This sequence joins TRBV27 and TRBJ1-4, with TRBD1 matching 7 bases. V gave up 5 bases and J gave up 8 bases; unmatched junction bases: 11. The germline gives CDR1 MNHEY, CDR2 SMNVEV (reference sequence). This CDR3 has 15 amino acids. CDR3 DNA: TGTGCCAGCAGTCAAAGACCCAGGGGGGGGGAAAAACTGTTTTTT. This codes for CASSQRPRGGEKLFF.

CDR3 protein: CAIRGGEEPQHF. In nucleotides, the CDR3 is TGTGCCATCAGGGGAGGGGAAGAGCCCCAGCATTTT. V gene TRBV10-3 combines with J gene TRBJ1-5; a possible D gene is TRBD1 (5 bases). CDR1 and CDR2 from the germline V gene are ENHRY and SYGVKD. CDR3 length: 12 residues. The V end lost 6 bases, the J end lost 8 bases, and 11 bases lay between the germline ends.

The chain recombines TRBV6-5 with TRBJ1-2; 7 bases fit TRBD1. The V gene end was trimmed by 6 bases and the J gene end by 4 bases; junction bases not matched to a gene: 11. The CDR3 spans 15 residues. CDR1 and CDR2 from the germline V gene are MNHEY and SVGAGI. CDR3 loop: CASRLTRGVIYGYTF. The DNA of the CDR3 is TGTGCCAGCAGACTTACCAGGGGGGTTATCTATGGCTACACCTTC.

The chain recombines TRBV18 with TRBJ1-3, with unresolved D. Between the trimmed V and J ends, which lost 4 bases and 0 bases, there was a span of 7 bases. Per germline, CDR1 KGHSH and CDR2 LQKENI. This CDR3 spans 14 amino acids. The CDR3 loop is CASSRMNSGNTIYF. CDR3 DNA: TGTGCCAGCTCACGGATGAACTCTGGAAACACCATATATTTT.

This rearrangement joins TRBV7-2 to TRBJ2-5; 8 bases match TRBD2. Trimming removed 1 base from V and 5 bases from J; junction bases left unmatched: 12. There are 17 residues in the CDR3. CDR1 is SGHTA, CDR2 FQGNSA, per germline. In DNA form, the CDR3 reads TGTGCCAGCAGCTTAGTTATCGGTCGGACGGGGGGGGAGACCCAGTACTTC. As protein: CASSLVIGRTGGETQYF. The variable domain in full, completed from reference TRBV7-2 and TRBJ2-5, reads GAGVSQSPSNKVTEKGKDVELRCDPISGHTALYWYRQSLGQGLEFLIYFQGNSAPDKSGLPSDRFSAERTGGSVSTLTIQRTQQEDSAVYLCASSLVIGRTGGETQYFGPGTRLLVL.

The chain joins TRBV6-2 or TRBV6-3 to TRBJ2-2; 7 nucleotides line up with TRBD2. The ends lost 2 bases at V and 5 bases at J; junction bases unmatched: 2. Germline V gene lookup returns CDR1 MNHEY and CDR2 SVGEGT. The length of the CDR3 is 14 residues. CDR3 nucleotide sequence: TGTGCCAGCAGTTACCGGCGGGGGACCGGGGAGCTGTTTTTT. This sequence encodes CASSYRRGTGELFF.

J is TRBJ1-5 and V is TRBV19; D unresolved. V dropped 7 bases and J dropped 11 bases, with 15 bases sitting between them. CDR3 length: 12 residues. Germline-derived CDR1 and CDR2 are LNHDA and SQIVND (reference sequence). The DNA for the CDR3 is TGTGCCAGTACCACGGACGGCCAGGCCCAGCATTTT. It is translated as CASTTDGQAQHF.

The chain links TRBV29-1 to TRBJ1-1, with no clear D. This CDR3 spans 14 amino acids. Germline loops: CDR1 SQVTM, CDR2 ANQGSEA. Trimming took 4 bases from V and 1 from J, leaving 13 bases between them. CDR3 nucleotide sequence: TGCAGCGTTGGTCGTCGTCAGGCGAACACTGAAGCTTTCTTT. As protein: CSVGRRQANTEAFF.

The CDR3, as DNA: TGTGCCAGCTCACCATGGGCAGGAGTGGACACTGAAGCTTTCTTT. Protein sequence: CASSPWAGVDTEAFF. The chain combines TRBV18 with TRBJ1-1; D gene uncertain. V was clipped by 2 bases and J by 3 bases, with 13 bases between them. There are 15 residues in the CDR3. Germline CDR1 is KGHSH and CDR2 is LQKENI.

The J gene is TRBJ1-5, the V gene TRBV4-1; D is ambiguous. The V end was cut by 4 bases, the J end by 0 bases, with 10 bases between. There are 15 residues in the CDR3. The V gene's germline CDR1 is MGHRA and CDR2 YSYEKL. Here the CDR3 reads CASSPTQVSNQPQHF. DNA of the CDR3: TGCGCCAGCAGCCCGACCCAGGTTAGCAATCAGCCCCAGCATTTT.

The chain has TRBV18 and TRBJ1-1, with 8 bases identical to TRBD1. J lost 4 bases, V lost 3 bases, and 7 bases had no gene match. CDR1 and CDR2 from the germline V gene are KGHSH and LQKENI. The CDR3 runs to 15 residues. CDR3 sequence (DNA): TGTGCCAGCTCACCCCAAGGAGACAGGGGCACTGAAGCTTTCTTT. It codes for CASSPQGDRGTEAFF.

The chain combines TRBV10-3 with TRBJ2-2, with D unresolved. Deletions cut 4 bases from V and 3 bases from J, with 12 bases between. The V gene's germline CDR1 is ENHRY and CDR2 SYGVKD. This CDR3 has 15 amino acids. The DNA for the CDR3 is TGTGCCATCAGTGCCGGCGAACGGGACACCGGGGAGCTGTTTTTT. Residues: CAISAGERDTGELFF.

The chain recombines TRBV6-1 with TRBJ1-2, with D uncertain. Germline V gene data show CDR1 as MNHNS and CDR2 as SASEGT. The V end was cut by 3 bases, the J end by 4 bases, with 6 bases between. This CDR3 region has 12 residues. Written as DNA, the CDR3 is TGTGCCAGCAGTGATAGGGTCTATGGCTACACCTTC. Encoded protein: CASSDRVYGYTF.

The rearrangement joins TRBV18 to TRBJ1-1; D is unresolved. This CDR3 is built from 12 residues. Deletions cut 3 bases from V and 6 bases from J, with 8 bases between. Germline assignment: CDR1 KGHSH and CDR2 LQKENI. The CDR3: CASSPGRAEAFF. DNA for the CDR3: TGTGCCAGCTCACCTGGAAGGGCTGAAGCTTTCTTT.

The chain recombines TRBV19 with TRBJ1-5; tentative D call: TRBD1 (6 bases). Germline V gene lookup returns CDR1 LNHDA and CDR2 SQIVND (reference sequence). Trimming cost V 4 bases and J 0 bases, with 13 bases left between them. This CDR3 region has 16 residues. The CDR3 nucleotides read TGTGCCAGTAGTAGGGGGGGGCTTTCTAGCAATCAGCCCCAGCATTTT. This translates into CASSRGGLSSNQPQHF.

This chain connects TRBV19 to TRBJ2-2; D remains ambiguous. This CDR3 region has 15 residues. Trimming stripped 3 bases from V and 1 base from J, with 9 bases between. Germline CDR1 and CDR2: LNHDA and SQIVND (reference sequence). The DNA of the CDR3 is TGTGCCAGTAGTATTGGTTTGGTGAACACCGGGGAGCTGTTTTTT. Its translation is CASSIGLVNTGELFF.